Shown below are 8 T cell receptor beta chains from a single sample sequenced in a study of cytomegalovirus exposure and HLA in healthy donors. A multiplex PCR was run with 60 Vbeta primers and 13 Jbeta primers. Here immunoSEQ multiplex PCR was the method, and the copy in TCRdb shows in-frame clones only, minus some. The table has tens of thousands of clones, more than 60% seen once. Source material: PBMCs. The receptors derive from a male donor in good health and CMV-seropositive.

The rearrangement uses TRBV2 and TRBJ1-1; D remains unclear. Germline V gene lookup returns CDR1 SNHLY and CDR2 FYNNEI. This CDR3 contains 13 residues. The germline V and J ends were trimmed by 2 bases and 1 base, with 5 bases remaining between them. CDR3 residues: CASSEQENTEAFF. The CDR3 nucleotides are TGTGCCAGCAGTGAACAGGAGAACACTGAAGCTTTCTTT.

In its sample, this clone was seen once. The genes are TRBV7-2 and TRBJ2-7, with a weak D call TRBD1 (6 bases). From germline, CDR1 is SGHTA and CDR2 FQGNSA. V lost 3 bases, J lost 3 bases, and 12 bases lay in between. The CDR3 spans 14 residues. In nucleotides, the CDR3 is TGTGCCAGCAGCTTCCAGGGGATTTTCTACGAGCAGTACTTC. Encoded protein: CASSFQGIFYEQYF. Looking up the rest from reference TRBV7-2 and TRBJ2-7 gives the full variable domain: GAGVSQSPSNKVTEKGKDVELRCDPISGHTALYWYRQSLGQGLEFLIYFQGNSAPDKSGLPSDRFSAERTGGSVSTLTIQRTQQEDSAVYLCASSFQGIFYEQYFGPGTRLTVT.

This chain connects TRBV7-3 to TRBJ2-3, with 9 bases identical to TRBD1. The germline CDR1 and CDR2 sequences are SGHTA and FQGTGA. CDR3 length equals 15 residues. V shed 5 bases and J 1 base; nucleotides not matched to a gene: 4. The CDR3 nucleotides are TGTGCCAGCAGCCCAGACAGGGGGGGCACAGATACGCAGTATTTT. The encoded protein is CASSPDRGGTDTQYF.

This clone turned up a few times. The CDR3 sequence: CASSLMRVGEKLFF. The CDR3, as DNA: TGTGCCAGCAGTCTTATGAGGGTTGGTGAAAAACTGTTTTTT. This chain joins TRBV6-5 and TRBJ1-4, with D hard to call. This CDR3 has 14 amino acids. CDR1 and CDR2 from the germline V gene are MNHEY and SVGAGI. The germline V and J ends were trimmed by 5 bases and 7 bases, with 14 bases remaining between them.

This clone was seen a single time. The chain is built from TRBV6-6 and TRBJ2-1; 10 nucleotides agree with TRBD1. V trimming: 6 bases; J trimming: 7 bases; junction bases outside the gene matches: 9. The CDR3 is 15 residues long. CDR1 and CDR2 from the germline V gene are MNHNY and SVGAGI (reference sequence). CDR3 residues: CASSLDRGDWNEQFF. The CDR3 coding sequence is TGTGCCAGCAGCTTGGACAGGGGGGATTGGAATGAGCAGTTCTTC.

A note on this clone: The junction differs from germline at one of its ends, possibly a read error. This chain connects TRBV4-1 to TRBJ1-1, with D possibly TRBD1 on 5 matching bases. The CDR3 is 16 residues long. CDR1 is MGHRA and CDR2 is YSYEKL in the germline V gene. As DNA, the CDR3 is TGTGCCAGCAGCCAAGATTGGGGCAGACTGAACACTGAAGCTTTCTTT. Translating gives CASSQDWGRLNTEAFF.

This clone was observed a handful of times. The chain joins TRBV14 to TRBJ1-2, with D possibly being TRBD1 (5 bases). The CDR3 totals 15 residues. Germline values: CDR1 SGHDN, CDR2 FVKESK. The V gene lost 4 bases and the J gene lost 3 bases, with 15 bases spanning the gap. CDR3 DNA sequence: TGTGCCAGCAGCCCTAACTTAAGACAGTACTATGGCTACACCTTC. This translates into CASSPNLRQYYGYTF.

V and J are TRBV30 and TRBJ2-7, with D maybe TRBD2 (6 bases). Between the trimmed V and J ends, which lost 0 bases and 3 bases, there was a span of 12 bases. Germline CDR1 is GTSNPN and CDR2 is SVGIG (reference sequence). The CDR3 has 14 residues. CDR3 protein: CAWSVSPGDYEQYF. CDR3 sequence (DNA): TGTGCCTGGAGTGTTTCCCCGGGAGACTACGAGCAGTACTTC.